Shown below are 9 T cell receptor beta chains from a single sample sequenced in a study of T cell responses to AZD1222 COVID-19 vaccine. Using immunoSEQ multiplex PCR, the repertoire was profiled, and TCRdb retains in-frame clones only, with some absent. The sample lists 99,000 or so clones, around nine tenths occurring once. The sample here was peripheral blood, taken on day 0 of AZD1222 vaccination. The origin of the receptors is an adult in good health.

About this clone itself: Likely a read error: the CDR3 ends without its conserved phenylalanine or tryptophan. The genes are TRBV2 and TRBJ1-6; D call uncertain. The CDR3 is 15 amino acids. Trimming stripped 6 bases from V and 5 bases from J, with 14 bases between. Germline lookup yields CDR1 SNHLY and CDR2 FYNNEI. CDR3 residues: CASSPGLGDNSPLHL. The CDR3 DNA follows: TGTGCCAGCAGCCCAGGACTCGGGGATAATTCACCCCTCCACCTT.

This clone has a single count. The J gene is TRBJ1-3, the V gene TRBV5-5; D remains unclear. Trimming cost V 1 base and J 0 bases, with 8 bases left between them. The CDR3 is 15 amino acids. Germline V gives CDR1 SGHKS, CDR2 YYEKEE (reference sequence). The CDR3 loop reads CASSLWVFSGNTIYF. Written as DNA, the CDR3 is TGTGCCAGCAGCTTGTGGGTTTTCTCTGGAAACACCATATATTTT.

The chain uses TRBV7-8 and TRBJ2-7; 7 nucleotides match TRBD1. This CDR3 is built from 15 residues. Trimming took 1 base from V and 2 from J; bases not matched to a gene: 5. CDR1 SGHVS and CDR2 FQNEAQ come from the germline V gene. CDR3 residues: CASSLETGSAYEQYF. CDR3 nucleotide sequence: TGTGCCAGCAGCTTAGAGACAGGGTCTGCCTACGAGCAGTACTTC.

Note on this clone: The CDR3 does not end in the conserved phenylalanine or tryptophan, so this is likely a read error. The gene calls are TRBV4-1 and TRBJ1-6, with D perhaps TRBD1 (6 bases). In germline, CDR1 is MGHRA, CDR2 YSYEKL. V was pared by 0 bases and J by 2 bases, with 8 bases between. This CDR3 has 16 amino acids. The CDR3 region is CASSQERDTYNSPLHL. The CDR3 coding sequence is TGCGCCAGCAGCCAAGAGAGGGACACCTATAATTCACCCCTCCACCTT.

The chain employs TRBV24-1 and TRBJ1-5; D might be TRBD1 (5 bases). The CDR3 is 14 residues long. V lost 10 bases to trimming and J lost 7 bases, with 19 bases between them. Germline lookup yields CDR1 KGHDR and CDR2 SFDVKD. CDR3 in amino acids: CATVTGTQKQPQHF. CDR3 nucleotides: TGTGCCACTGTCACCGGGACCCAGAAGCAGCCCCAGCATTTT.

This clone was counted a single time. This sequence joins TRBV2 and TRBJ1-6; D ambiguous. CDR3 length: 12 residues. Germline-derived CDR1 and CDR2 are SNHLY and FYNNEI. The ends were cut back, 5 bases at V and 7 bases at J, with 6 bases in the middle. The CDR3 bases are TGTGCCAGCAGTTTGGGGAATTCACCCCTCCACTTT. Protein product: CASSLGNSPLHF.

The rearrangement joins TRBV10-3 to TRBJ2-7, with D unclear. Germline V gene data show CDR1 as ENHRY and CDR2 as SYGVKD. The CDR3 is made up of 12 amino acids. Trimming removed 10 bases at V and 1 base at J, with 11 bases between. This CDR3 reads CATLTQSYEQYF. Written as DNA, the CDR3 is TGTGCCACCCTGACCCAGTCCTACGAGCAGTACTTC.

The chain carries TRBV28 and TRBJ1-5; a possible D gene is TRBD1 (5 bases). Between the trimmed V and J ends, which lost 5 bases and 0 bases, there was a span of 14 bases. CDR3 length equals 16 residues. Germline-derived CDR1 and CDR2 are MDHEN and SYDVKM. The CDR3, as DNA: TGTGCCAGCAGTCCGGGGGGGAGGGATAGCAATCAGCCCCAGCATTTT. This sequence encodes CASSPGGRDSNQPQHF. The full variable domain, completed using reference TRBV28 and TRBJ1-5, is DVKVTQSSRYLVKRTGEKVFLECVQDMDHENMFWYRQDPGLGLRLIYFSYDVKMKEKGDIPEGYSVSREKKERFSLILESASTNQTSMYLCASSPGGRDSNQPQHFGDGTRLSIL.

In this sample, this clone turned up once. The CDR3 coding sequence is TGTGCCTGGAGTGTACAGTTGGGGGGGAACTATGGCTACACCTTC. Its protein is CAWSVQLGGNYGYTF. The chain is built from TRBV30 and TRBJ1-2, with D perhaps TRBD1 (5 bases). V dropped 0 bases and J dropped 2 bases, with 13 bases sitting between them. From germline, CDR1 is GTSNPN and CDR2 SVGIG (reference sequence). CDR3 length: 15 amino acids.